The 5 T cell receptor beta chains reported below all come from one sample, sequenced in a study of neoadjuvant anti-PD-1 for oral cavity cancer. The data were produced by immunoSEQ multiplex PCR, yet TCRdb's version contains in-frame clones alone and is incomplete. The repertoire holds fewer than 7,000 clones, with 65% to 75% as singletons. This sample comprised PBMCs, obtained before nivolumab (anti-PD-1) treatment. All receptors come from a person between 40 and 85 years old with oral cavity squamous cell carcinoma.

In this sample, this clone turned up a few times. This chain links TRBV4-1 with TRBJ2-5; the D is unclear. The CDR3 sequence is 14 residues long. Trimming removed 4 bases from V and 1 base from J, with 10 bases in between. Germline values: CDR1 MGHRA, CDR2 YSYEKL. CDR3 sequence reads: CASSPPPPQETQYF. The CDR3 nucleotides read TGCGCCAGCAGCCCGCCCCCACCCCAAGAGACCCAGTACTTC.

The chain is built from TRBV19 and TRBJ1-3, with 7 bases aligning to TRBD1. J lost 4 bases, V lost 6 bases, and 6 bases had no gene match. The CDR3 runs to 14 residues. Germline CDR1 LNHDA, CDR2 SQIVND (reference sequence). The CDR3 bases are TGTGCCAGTAGCCCCACAGGGGACGGAAACACCATATATTTT. Amino acids: CASSPTGDGNTIYF.

This clone rates as large. The rearrangement links TRBV19 to TRBJ1-5; 7 bases align to TRBD1. The CDR3 length is 14 residues. CDR1 is LNHDA and CDR2 is SQIVND in the germline V gene (reference sequence). V dropped 2 bases and J dropped 3; count of bases not matched to a gene: 1. Here the CDR3 DNA reads TGTGCCAGTAGTATACAGGGGGACAATCAGCCCCAGCATTTT. Its translation: CASSIQGDNQPQHF. Combining the CDR3 with reference TRBV19 and TRBJ1-5 gives the whole variable domain DGGITQSPKYLFRKEGQNVTLSCEQNLNHDAMYWYRQDPGQGLRLIYYSQIVNDFQKGDIAEGYSVSREKKESFPLTVTSAQKNPTAFYLCASSIQGDNQPQHFGDGTRLSIL.

This clone was seen only a few times. The chain joins TRBV19 to TRBJ1-2, with TRBD1 matching over 7 bases. Germline V gene sequence: CDR1 LNHDA, CDR2 SQIVND (reference sequence). With 8 bases clipped from V and 4 bases from J, the junction kept 10 bases outside the gene matches. The CDR3 is 14 amino acids. Here the CDR3 reads CASGTQGVGYGYTF. For the CDR3, the DNA is TGTGCCAGTGGGACCCAGGGGGTAGGCTATGGCTACACCTTC.

CDR3 residues: CASSLGVSGQETQYF. CDR3 nucleotide sequence: TGTGCCAGCAGCCTTGGGGTGTCAGGCCAAGAGACCCAGTACTTC. The rearrangement links TRBV11-3 to TRBJ2-5; D uncertain. V was shortened by 5 bases and J by 1 base, with 14 bases between the two germline ends. The CDR3 spans 15 residues. Germline V gives CDR1 SGHNT, CDR2 YENEEA.